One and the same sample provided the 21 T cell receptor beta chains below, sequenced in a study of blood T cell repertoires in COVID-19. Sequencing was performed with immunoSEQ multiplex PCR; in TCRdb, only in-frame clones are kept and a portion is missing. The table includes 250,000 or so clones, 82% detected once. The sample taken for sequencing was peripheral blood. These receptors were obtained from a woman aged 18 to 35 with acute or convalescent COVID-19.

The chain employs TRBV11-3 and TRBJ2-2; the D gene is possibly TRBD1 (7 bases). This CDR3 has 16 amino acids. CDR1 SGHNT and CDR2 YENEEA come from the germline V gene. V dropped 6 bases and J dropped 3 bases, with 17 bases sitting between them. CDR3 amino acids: CASSSTQGGDTGELFF. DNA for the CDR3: TGTGCCAGCAGTTCAACCCAGGGGGGAGACACCGGGGAGCTGTTTTTT.

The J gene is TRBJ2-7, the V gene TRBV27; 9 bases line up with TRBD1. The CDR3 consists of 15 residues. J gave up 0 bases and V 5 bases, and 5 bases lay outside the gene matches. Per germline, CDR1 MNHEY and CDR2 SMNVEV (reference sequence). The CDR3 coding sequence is TGTGCCAGCAGTGAGGGGACAGGGTTCTCCTACGAGCAGTACTTC. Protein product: CASSEGTGFSYEQYF.

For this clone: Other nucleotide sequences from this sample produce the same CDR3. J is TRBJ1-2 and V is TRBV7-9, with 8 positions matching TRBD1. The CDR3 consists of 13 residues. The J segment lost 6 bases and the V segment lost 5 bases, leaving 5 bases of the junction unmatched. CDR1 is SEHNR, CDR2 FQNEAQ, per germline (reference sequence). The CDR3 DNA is TGTGCCAGCAGCCGAGGACAGGGCGATGGCTACACCTTC. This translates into CASSRGQGDGYTF.

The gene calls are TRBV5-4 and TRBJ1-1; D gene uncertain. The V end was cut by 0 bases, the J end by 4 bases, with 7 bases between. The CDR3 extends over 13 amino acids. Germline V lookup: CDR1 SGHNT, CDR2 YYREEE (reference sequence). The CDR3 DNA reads TGTGCCAGCAGCTTGGAACGGTTCACTGAAGCTTTCTTT. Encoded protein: CASSLERFTEAFF.

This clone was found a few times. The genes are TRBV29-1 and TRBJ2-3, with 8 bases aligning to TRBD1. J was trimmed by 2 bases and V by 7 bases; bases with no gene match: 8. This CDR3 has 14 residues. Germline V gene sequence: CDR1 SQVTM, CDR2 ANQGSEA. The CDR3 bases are TGCAGCGCTAGGACAGGGAGTCCCACAGATACGCAGTATTTT. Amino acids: CSARTGSPTDTQYF.

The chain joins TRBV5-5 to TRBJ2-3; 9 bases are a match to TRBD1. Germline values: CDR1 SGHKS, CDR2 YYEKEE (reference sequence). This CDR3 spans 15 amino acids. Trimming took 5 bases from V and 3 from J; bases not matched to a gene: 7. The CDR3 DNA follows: TGTGCCAGCAGGGGAAGGACAGGGGTAACAGATACGCAGTATTTT. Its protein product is CASRGRTGVTDTQYF. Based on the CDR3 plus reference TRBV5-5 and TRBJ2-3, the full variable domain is DAGVTQSPTHLIKTRGQQVTLRCSPISGHKSVSWYQQVLGQGPQFIFQYYEKEERGRGNFPDRFSARQFPNYSSELNVNALLLGDSALYLCASRGRTGVTDTQYFGPGTRLTVL.

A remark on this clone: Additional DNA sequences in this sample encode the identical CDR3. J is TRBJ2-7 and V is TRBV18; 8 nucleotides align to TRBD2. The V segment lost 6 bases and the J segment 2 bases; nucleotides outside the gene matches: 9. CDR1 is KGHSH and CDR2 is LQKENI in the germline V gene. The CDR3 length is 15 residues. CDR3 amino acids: CASSPTSGGAYEQYF. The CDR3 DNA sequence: TGTGCCAGCTCGCCAACTAGCGGAGGGGCCTACGAGCAGTACTTC.

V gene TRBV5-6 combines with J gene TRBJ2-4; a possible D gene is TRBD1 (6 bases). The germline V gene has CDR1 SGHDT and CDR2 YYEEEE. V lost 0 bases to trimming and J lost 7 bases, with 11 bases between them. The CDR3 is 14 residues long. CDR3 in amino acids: CASSLEQGRNIQYF. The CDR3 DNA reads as TGTGCCAGCAGCTTGGAACAGGGACGGAACATTCAGTACTTC.

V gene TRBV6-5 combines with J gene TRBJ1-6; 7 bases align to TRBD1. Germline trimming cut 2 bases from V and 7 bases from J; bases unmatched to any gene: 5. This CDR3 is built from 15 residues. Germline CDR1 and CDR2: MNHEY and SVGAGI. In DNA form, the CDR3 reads TGTGCCAGCAGTTACCGGCAGGGGGGAAATTCACCCCTCCACTTT. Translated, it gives CASSYRQGGNSPLHF.

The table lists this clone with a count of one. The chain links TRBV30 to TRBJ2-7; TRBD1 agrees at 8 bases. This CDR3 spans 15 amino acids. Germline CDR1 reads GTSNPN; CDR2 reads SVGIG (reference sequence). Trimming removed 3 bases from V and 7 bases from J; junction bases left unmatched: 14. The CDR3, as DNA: TGTGCCTGGAGCTTAAGGCGACAGGGGCCGCGGGAGCAGTACTTC. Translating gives CAWSLRRQGPREQYF.

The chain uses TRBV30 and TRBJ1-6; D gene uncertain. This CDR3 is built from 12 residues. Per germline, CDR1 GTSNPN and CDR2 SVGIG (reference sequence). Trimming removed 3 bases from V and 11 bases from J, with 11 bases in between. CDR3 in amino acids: CAWSHWATPLHF. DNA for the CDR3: TGTGCCTGGAGCCATTGGGCTACACCCCTCCACTTT. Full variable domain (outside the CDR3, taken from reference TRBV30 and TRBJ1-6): SQTIHQWPATLVQPVGSPLSLECTVEGTSNPNLYWYRQAAGRGLQLLFYSVGIGQISSEVPQNLSASRPQDRQFILSSKKLLLSDSGFYLCAWSHWATPLHFGNGTRLTVT.

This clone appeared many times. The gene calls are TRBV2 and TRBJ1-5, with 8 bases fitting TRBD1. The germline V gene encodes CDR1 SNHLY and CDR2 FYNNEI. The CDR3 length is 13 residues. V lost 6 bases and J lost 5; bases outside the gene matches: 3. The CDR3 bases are TGTGCCAGCAGGATGACAGGGGATCAGCCCCAGCATTTT. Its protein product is CASRMTGDQPQHF.

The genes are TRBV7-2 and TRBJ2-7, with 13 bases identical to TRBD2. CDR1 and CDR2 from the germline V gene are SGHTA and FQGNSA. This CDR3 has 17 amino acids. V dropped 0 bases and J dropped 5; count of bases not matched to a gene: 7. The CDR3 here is CASSLAPPGTSGNEQYF. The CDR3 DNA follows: TGTGCCAGCAGCTTAGCGCCACCCGGGACTAGCGGGAACGAGCAGTACTTC.

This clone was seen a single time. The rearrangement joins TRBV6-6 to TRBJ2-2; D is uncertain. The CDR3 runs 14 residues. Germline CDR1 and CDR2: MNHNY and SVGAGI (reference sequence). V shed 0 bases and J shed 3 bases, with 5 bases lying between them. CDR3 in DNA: TGTGCCAGCAGTTACTCTAGAGACACCGGGGAGCTGTTTTTT. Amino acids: CASSYSRDTGELFF.

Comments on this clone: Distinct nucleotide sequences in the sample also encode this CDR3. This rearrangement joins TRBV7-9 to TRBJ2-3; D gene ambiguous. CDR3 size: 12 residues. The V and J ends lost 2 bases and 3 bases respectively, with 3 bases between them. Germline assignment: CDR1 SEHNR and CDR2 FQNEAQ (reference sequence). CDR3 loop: CASSLRTDTQYF. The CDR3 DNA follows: TGTGCCAGCAGCTTACGGACAGATACGCAGTATTTT.

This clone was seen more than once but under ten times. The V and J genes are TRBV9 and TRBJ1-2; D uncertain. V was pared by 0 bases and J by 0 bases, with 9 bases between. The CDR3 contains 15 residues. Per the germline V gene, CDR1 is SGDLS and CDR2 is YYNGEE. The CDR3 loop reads CASSVDTNTNYGYTF. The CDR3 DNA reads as TGTGCCAGCAGCGTAGACACCAACACTAACTATGGCTACACCTTC.

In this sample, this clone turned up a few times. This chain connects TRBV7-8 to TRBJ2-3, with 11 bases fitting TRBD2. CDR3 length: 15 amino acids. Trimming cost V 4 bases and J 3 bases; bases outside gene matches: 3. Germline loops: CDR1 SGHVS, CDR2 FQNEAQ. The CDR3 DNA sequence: TGTGCCAGCAGCTCGGGGACTAGCGGTACAGATACGCAGTATTTT. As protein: CASSSGTSGTDTQYF.

The CDR3 loop reads CASSLRDYMGQPYNEQFF. The CDR3 DNA sequence: TGTGCCAGCAGTCTCCGGGACTACATGGGGCAACCCTACAATGAGCAGTTCTTC. The chain employs TRBV6-2 or TRBV6-3 and TRBJ2-1; TRBD2 matches at 7 bases. The CDR3 is made up of 18 amino acids. The V gene's germline CDR1 is MNHEY and CDR2 SVGEGT. The ends lost 5 bases at V and 2 bases at J; junction bases unmatched: 15.

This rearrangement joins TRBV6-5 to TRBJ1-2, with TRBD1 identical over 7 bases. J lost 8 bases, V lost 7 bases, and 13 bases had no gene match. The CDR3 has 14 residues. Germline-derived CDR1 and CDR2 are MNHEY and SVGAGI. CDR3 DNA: TGTGCCAGCAACCATGAACAGGGGCGGGGAGGCTACACCTTC. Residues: CASNHEQGRGGYTF.

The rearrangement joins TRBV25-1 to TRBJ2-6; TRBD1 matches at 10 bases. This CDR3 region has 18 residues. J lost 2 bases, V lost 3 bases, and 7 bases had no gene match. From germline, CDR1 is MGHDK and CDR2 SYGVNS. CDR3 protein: CASSDRRQGAPGANVLTF. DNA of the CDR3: TGTGCCAGCAGTGACAGGAGACAGGGGGCGCCTGGGGCCAACGTCCTGACTTTC. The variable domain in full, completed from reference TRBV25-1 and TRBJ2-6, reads EADIYQTPRYLVIGTGKKITLECSQTMGHDKMYWYQQDPGMELHLIHYSYGVNSTEKGDLSSESTVSRIRTEHFPLTLESARPSHTSQYLCASSDRRQGAPGANVLTFGAGSRLTVL.

CDR3 sequence: CASSFRGSLNEQFF. CDR3 coding DNA: TGTGCCAGCAGTTTCCGCGGGAGTCTGAATGAGCAGTTCTTC. This chain joins TRBV27 and TRBJ2-1; 7 bases align to TRBD2. The germline V gene encodes CDR1 MNHEY and CDR2 SMNVEV (reference sequence). V trimming: 3 bases; J trimming: 7 bases; junction bases outside the gene matches: 6. The CDR3 length is 14 residues.